These 5 T cell receptor beta chains originate from one sample sequenced in a study of technical replicates of blood from several donors listed by TCRdb under 2017. Libraries were made using the immunoSEQ multiplex PCR assay. TCRdb took over this immuneACCESS table, retaining in-frame rearrangements with V and J assigned. Such tables are incomplete; in checked studies, under half of the missing clones stem from an unresolved V gene, and the remainder is unexplained. The sample contains 70,000 to 85,000 clones, about 91% of them found a single time. The ten largest clones represent about 0.27% of the sample. The sequenced material came from T cells isolated from PBMCs. These TCRs come from a human donor in good health.

The rearrangement links TRBV6-5 to TRBJ2-1; 9 bases fit TRBD2. This CDR3 spans 14 amino acids. J was trimmed by 6 bases and V by 2 bases; bases with no gene match: 2. The germline V gene has CDR1 MNHEY and CDR2 SVGAGI. Here the CDR3 reads CASSYGTSLNEQFF. The DNA for the CDR3 is TGTGCCAGCAGTTACGGGACTAGCCTCAATGAGCAGTTCTTC.

The chain is built from TRBV5-1 and TRBJ2-7, with 7 positions matching TRBD1. Trimming removed 4 bases from V and 3 bases from J; junction bases left unmatched: 7. There are 14 residues in the CDR3. Germline lookup yields CDR1 SGHRS and CDR2 YFSETQ. For the CDR3, the DNA is TGCGCCAGCAGCGTCGCCGGGACAGACTACGAGCAGTACTTC. Its translation: CASSVAGTDYEQYF.

The CDR3 here is CASSKQGAWGSSYNEQFF. CDR3 coding DNA: TGTGCCAGTAGCAAACAGGGGGCGTGGGGTAGCTCCTACAATGAGCAGTTCTTC. This sequence joins TRBV19 and TRBJ2-1; the match to TRBD1 covers 9 bases. The germline CDR1 and CDR2 sequences are LNHDA and SQIVND (reference sequence). Trimming took 6 bases from V and 0 from J; bases not matched to a gene: 12. The CDR3 spans 18 residues. The variable domain in full, with the rest retrieved from reference TRBV19 and TRBJ2-1, is DGGITQSPKYLFRKEGQNVTLSCEQNLNHDAMYWYRQDPGQGLRLIYYSQIVNDFQKGDIAEGYSVSREKKESFPLTVTSAQKNPTAFYLCASSKQGAWGSSYNEQFFGPGTRLTVL.

The CDR3, as DNA: TGTGCCAGCAGTGAAGGTGATAGCAGACCCTACAATGAGCAGTTCTTC. Its protein product is CASSEGDSRPYNEQFF. The chain combines TRBV2 with TRBJ2-1; D uncertain. The germline CDR1 and CDR2 sequences are SNHLY and FYNNEI. The V gene lost 1 base and the J gene lost 2 bases, with 12 bases spanning the gap. This CDR3 region has 16 residues.

This clone has only one observation. The chain is built from TRBV7-2 and TRBJ2-3, with a tentative D call TRBD2 (6 bases). This CDR3 has 15 amino acids. Germline CDR1 reads SGHTA; CDR2 reads FQGNSA. Trimming took off 7 bases at V and 4 bases at J, with 18 bases between the two ends. The CDR3 nucleotides read TGTGCCAGCACCAGGACGGGAGTTTCTGCAGATACGCAGTATTTT. Translating gives CASTRTGVSADTQYF. The full variable domain, in which reference TRBV7-2 and TRBJ2-3 provide the parts outside the CDR3, is GAGVSQSPSNKVTEKGKDVELRCDPISGHTALYWYRQSLGQGLEFLIYFQGNSAPDKSGLPSDRFSAERTGGSVSTLTIQRTQQEDSAVYLCASTRTGVSADTQYFGPGTRLTVL.